This T cell receptor beta chain was identified in a study of blood T cell repertoires in COVID-19. Study background: COVID-19 samples, acute and convalescent, were from the United States, Italy and Spain. T cells, B-cell-depleted T cells, or PBMCs provided the cDNA or gDNA that served as material.

CDR3 length: 16 residues. Trimming left V 0 bases short and J 2 bases short, with 13 bases between. Germline loops: CDR1 LGHDT, CDR2 YNNKEL (reference sequence). Per the authors' pipeline: Amplified reference gene primers provided the basis for estimating nucleated cell counts. Measured with immunoSEQ multiplex PCR; TCRdb has only the in-frame clones, and not every one. V, J and clone size are those of that table, while D and trimming were read from the DNA. This sample has about 150,000 clones; 80% to 90% occur once, and the top ten carry about 16%. The rearrangement joins TRBV3-1 (or the pseudogene TRBV3-2) to TRBJ1-2, with D perhaps TRBD1 (5 bases). The sample consisted of peripheral blood. The receptor's source is a woman between 35 and 50 years old with acute or convalescent COVID-19. The CDR3 region has the DNA TGTGCCAGCAGCCAAGAGGCTTTGGGGGGAAACTATGGCTACACCTTC. Translation gives CASSQEALGGNYGYTF.